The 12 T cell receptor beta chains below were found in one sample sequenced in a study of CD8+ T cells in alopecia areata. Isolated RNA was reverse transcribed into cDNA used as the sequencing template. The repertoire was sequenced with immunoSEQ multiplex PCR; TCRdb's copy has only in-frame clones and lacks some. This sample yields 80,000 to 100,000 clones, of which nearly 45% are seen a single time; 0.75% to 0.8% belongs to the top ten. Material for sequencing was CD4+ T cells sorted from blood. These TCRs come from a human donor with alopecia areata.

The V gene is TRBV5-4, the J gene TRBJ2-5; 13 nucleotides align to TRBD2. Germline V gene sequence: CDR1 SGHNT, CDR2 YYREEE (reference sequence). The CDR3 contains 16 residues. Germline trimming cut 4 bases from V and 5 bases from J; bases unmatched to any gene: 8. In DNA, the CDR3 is TGTGCCAGCAGCCCTCAGACTAGCGGGGGGACGGAGACCCAGTACTTC. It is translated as CASSPQTSGGTETQYF. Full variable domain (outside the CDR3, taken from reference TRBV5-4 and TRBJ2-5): ETGVTQSPTHLIKTRGQQVTLRCSSQSGHNTVSWYQQALGQGPQFIFQYYREEENGRGNFPPRFSGLQFPNYSSELNVNALELDDSALYLCASSPQTSGGTETQYFGPGTRLLVL.

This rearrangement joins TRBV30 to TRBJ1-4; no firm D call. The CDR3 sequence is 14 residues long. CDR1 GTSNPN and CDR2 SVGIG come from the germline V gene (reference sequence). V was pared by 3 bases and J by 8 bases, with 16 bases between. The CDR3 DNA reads TGTGCCTGGAGCGCTCCAAGGACCGAAGAAAAACTGTTTTTT. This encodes CAWSAPRTEEKLFF.

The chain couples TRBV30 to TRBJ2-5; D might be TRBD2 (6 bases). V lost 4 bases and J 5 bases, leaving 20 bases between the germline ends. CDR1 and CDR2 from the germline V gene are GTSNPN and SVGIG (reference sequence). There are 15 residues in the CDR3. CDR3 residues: CAWTKWRDWRETQYF. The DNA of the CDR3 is TGTGCCTGGACGAAATGGCGGGACTGGCGGGAGACCCAGTACTTC. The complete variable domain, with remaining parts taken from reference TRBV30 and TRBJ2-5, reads SQTIHQWPATLVQPVGSPLSLECTVEGTSNPNLYWYRQAAGRGLQLLFYSVGIGQISSEVPQNLSASRPQDRQFILSSKKLLLSDSGFYLCAWTKWRDWRETQYFGPGTRLLVL.

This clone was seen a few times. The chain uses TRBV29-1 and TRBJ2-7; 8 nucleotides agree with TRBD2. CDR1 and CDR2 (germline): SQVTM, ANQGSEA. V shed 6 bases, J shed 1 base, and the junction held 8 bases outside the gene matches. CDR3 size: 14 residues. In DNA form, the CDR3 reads TGCAGCGTCGGGGAGCGGGGGCCTTCCTACGAGCAGTACTTC. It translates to CSVGERGPSYEQYF.

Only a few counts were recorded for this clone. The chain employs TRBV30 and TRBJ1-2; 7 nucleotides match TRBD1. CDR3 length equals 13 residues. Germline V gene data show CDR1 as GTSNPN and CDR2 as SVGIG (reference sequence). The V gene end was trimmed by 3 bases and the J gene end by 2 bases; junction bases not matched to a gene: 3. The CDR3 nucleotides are TGTGCCTGGAGACAGGGGACGAACTATGGCTACACCTTC. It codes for CAWRQGTNYGYTF.

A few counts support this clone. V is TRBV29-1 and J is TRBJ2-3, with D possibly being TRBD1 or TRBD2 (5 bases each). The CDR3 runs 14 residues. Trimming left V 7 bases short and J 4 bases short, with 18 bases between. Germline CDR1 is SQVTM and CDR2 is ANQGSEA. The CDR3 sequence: CSGRRGPGADTQYF. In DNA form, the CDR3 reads TGCAGCGGCAGAAGGGGACCAGGCGCAGATACGCAGTATTTT.

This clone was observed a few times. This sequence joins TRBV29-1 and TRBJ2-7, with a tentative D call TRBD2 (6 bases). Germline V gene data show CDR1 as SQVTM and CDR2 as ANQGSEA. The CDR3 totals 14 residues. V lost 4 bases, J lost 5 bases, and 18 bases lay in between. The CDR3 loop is CSVVPPAGGDEQYF. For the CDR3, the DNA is TGCAGCGTTGTCCCGCCAGCCGGGGGAGACGAGCAGTACTTC.

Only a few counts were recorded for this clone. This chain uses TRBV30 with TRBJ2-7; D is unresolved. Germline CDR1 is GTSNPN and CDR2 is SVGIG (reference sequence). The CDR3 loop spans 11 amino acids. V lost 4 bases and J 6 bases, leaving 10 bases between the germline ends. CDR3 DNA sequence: TGTGCCTGGAAAGGGATGGGCGAGCAGTACTTC. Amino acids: CAWKGMGEQYF.

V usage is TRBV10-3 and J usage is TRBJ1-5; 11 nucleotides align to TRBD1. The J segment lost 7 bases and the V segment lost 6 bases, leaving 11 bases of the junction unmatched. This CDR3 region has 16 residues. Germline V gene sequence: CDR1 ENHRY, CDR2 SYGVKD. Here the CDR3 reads CAISDSGTGGRQPQHF. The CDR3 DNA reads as TGTGCCATCAGCGATTCCGGGACAGGGGGTAGACAGCCCCAGCATTTT.

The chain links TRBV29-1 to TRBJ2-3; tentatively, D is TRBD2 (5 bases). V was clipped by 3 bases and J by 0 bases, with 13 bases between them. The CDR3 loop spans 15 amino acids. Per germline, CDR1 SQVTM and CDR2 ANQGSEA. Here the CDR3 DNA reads TGCAGCGTTGATGGAGTGGGAGCTAGCACAGATACGCAGTATTTT. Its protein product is CSVDGVGASTDTQYF.

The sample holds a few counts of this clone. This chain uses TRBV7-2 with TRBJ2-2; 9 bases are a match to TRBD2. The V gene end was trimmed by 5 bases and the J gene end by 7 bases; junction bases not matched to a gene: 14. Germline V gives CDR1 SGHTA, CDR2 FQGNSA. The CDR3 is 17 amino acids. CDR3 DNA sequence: TGTGCCAGCAGCCTAAATCGGCGGGGGGGCCCTGGCGGGGAGCTGTTTTTT. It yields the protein CASSLNRRGGPGGELFF. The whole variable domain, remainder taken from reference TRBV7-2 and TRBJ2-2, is GAGVSQSPSNKVTEKGKDVELRCDPISGHTALYWYRQSLGQGLEFLIYFQGNSAPDKSGLPSDRFSAERTGGSVSTLTIQRTQQEDSAVYLCASSLNRRGGPGGELFFGEGSRLTVL.

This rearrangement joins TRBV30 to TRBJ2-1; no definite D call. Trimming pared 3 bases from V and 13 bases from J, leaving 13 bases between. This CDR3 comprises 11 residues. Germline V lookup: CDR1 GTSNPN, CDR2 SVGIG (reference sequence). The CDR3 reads CAWSQDLRQFF. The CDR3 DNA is TGTGCCTGGAGCCAGGACCTCCGTCAGTTCTTC.